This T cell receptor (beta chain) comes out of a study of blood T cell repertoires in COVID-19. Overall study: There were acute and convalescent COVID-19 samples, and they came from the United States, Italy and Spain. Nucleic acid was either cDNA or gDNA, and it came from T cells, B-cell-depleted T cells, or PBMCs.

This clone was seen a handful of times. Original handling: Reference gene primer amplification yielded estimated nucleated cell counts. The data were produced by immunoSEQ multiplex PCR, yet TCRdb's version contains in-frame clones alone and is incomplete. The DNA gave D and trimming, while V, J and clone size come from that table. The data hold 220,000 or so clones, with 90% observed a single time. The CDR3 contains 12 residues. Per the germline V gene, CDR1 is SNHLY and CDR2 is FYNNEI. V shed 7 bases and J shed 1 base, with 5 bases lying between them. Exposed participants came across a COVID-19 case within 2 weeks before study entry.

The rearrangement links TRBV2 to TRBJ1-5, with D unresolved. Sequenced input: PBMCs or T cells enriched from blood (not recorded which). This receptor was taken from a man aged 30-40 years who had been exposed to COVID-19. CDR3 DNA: TGTGCCAGCAAAACAAGCAATCAGCCCCAGCATTTT. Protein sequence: CASKTSNQPQHF. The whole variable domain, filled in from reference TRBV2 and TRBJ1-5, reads EPEVTQTPSHQVTQMGQEVILRCVPISNHLYFYWYRQILGQKVEFLVSFYNNEISEKSEIFDDQFSVERPDGSNFTLKIRSTKLEDSAMYFCASKTSNQPQHFGDGTRLSIL.